These 30 T cell receptor beta chains share one sample of origin, sequenced in a study of blood T cell repertoires in COVID-19. Here immunoSEQ multiplex PCR was the method, and the copy in TCRdb shows in-frame clones only, minus some. Of approximately 44,000 clones in the sample, roughly nine tenths are singletons; the top ten hold around a quarter. Material: peripheral blood. All receptors derive from a woman older than 75 with acute or convalescent COVID-19.

This chain uses TRBV7-9 with TRBJ2-7; 7 bases match TRBD1. Germline CDR1 is SEHNR and CDR2 is FQNEAQ (reference sequence). The trim removed 1 base at V and 7 bases at J, leaving 7 bases unmatched. This CDR3 spans 14 amino acids. As DNA, the CDR3 is TGTGCCAGCAGCTTAGGAGGGGGCGCCGAAGAGCAGTACGTC. Encoded protein: CASSLGGGAEEQYV.

The chain is built from TRBV28 and TRBJ1-4; 8 bases line up with TRBD1. This CDR3 contains 15 residues. CDR1 is MDHEN and CDR2 is SYDVKM in the germline V gene. Trimming at V came to 5 bases and at J to 3 bases, leaving 5 bases not matched to a gene. The CDR3 nucleotides are TGTGCCAGCAGTGACCAGGGGGCTGCTAATGAAAAACTGTTTTTT. Protein product: CASSDQGAANEKLFF.

The chain combines TRBV5-4 with TRBJ2-7, with a weak D call TRBD2 (5 bases). The germline CDR1 and CDR2 sequences are SGHNT and YYREEE (reference sequence). The CDR3 sequence is 14 residues long. Trimming removed 4 bases from V and 0 bases from J, with 11 bases in between. The CDR3 nucleotides read TGTGCCAGCAGCGGAGGCGGAAGCTCCTACGAGCAGTACTTC. It specifies CASSGGGSSYEQYF.

V usage is TRBV24-1 and J usage is TRBJ1-5, with unresolved D. The V end lost 11 bases, the J end lost 3 bases, and 16 bases lay between the germline ends. Germline values: CDR1 KGHDR, CDR2 SFDVKD. The CDR3 length is 14 residues. The CDR3 region is CASFRGQHNQPQHF. The CDR3 region has the DNA TGTGCCAGTTTTCGCGGGCAGCACAATCAGCCCCAGCATTTT.

Only one count was recorded for this clone. The rearrangement links TRBV19 to TRBJ1-5; D is ambiguous. V gave up 3 bases and J gave up 7 bases, with 16 bases separating them. The CDR3 is 15 residues long. Germline CDR1 reads LNHDA; CDR2 reads SQIVND (reference sequence). The CDR3 loop is CASSMGGKGGQPQHF. CDR3 nucleotides: TGTGCCAGTAGTATGGGAGGGAAAGGAGGCCAGCCCCAGCATTTT.

J is TRBJ2-5 and V is TRBV11-3, with D possibly TRBD2 on 5 matching bases. This CDR3 spans 15 amino acids. Deletions cut 1 base from V and 5 bases from J, with 14 bases between. Germline values: CDR1 SGHNT, CDR2 YENEEA. DNA for the CDR3: TGTGCCAGCAGCTTAGGTTCCGGGGTAGGGGAGACCCAGTACTTC. This translates into CASSLGSGVGETQYF.

This chain uses TRBV3-1 (or the pseudogene TRBV3-2) with TRBJ2-5; the D gene is possibly TRBD2 (5 bases). The V and J ends lost 5 bases and 4 bases respectively, with 8 bases between them. CDR3 length: 12 amino acids. Germline loops: CDR1 LGHDT, CDR2 YNNKEL (reference sequence). The CDR3 loop is CASSNRGETQYF. The CDR3 nucleotides read TGTGCCAGCAGCAACCGGGGAGAGACCCAGTACTTC.

The chain couples TRBV28 to TRBJ2-7, with 8 bases fitting TRBD1. Germline CDR1 reads MDHEN; CDR2 reads SYDVKM. There are 12 residues in the CDR3. V lost 5 bases, J lost 7 bases, and 4 bases stayed unmatched. The CDR3 nucleotides read TGTGCCAGCAGTGGACAGGGTTGGGAGCAGTACGTC. As protein: CASSGQGWEQYV.

The chain uses TRBV5-1 and TRBJ1-2, with 7 positions matching TRBD1. V shed 1 base, J shed 4 bases, and the junction held 4 bases outside the gene matches. The CDR3 runs to 14 residues. Germline V lookup: CDR1 SGHRS, CDR2 YFSETQ. This CDR3 reads CASSLTTGSYGYTF. CDR3 bases: TGCGCCAGCAGCTTGACGACAGGGTCCTATGGCTACACCTTC.

The chain combines TRBV4-1 with TRBJ2-1; TRBD2 is a possible D gene (5 bases). This CDR3 region has 18 residues. Trimming took 3 bases from V and 0 from J, leaving 18 bases between them. Germline CDR1 reads MGHRA; CDR2 reads YSYEKL. CDR3 in DNA: TGCGCCAGCAGCCAGGCTACAAGCGGAGGTAGCTCCTACAATGAGCAGTTCTTC. Protein product: CASSQATSGGSSYNEQFF.

The V and J genes are TRBV9 and TRBJ2-1; 11 bases are a match to TRBD2. The J segment lost 8 bases and the V segment lost 4 bases, leaving 5 bases of the junction unmatched. Germline V gives CDR1 SGDLS, CDR2 YYNGEE. The CDR3 has 14 residues. CDR3 sequence (DNA): TGTGCCAGCAGCCGTAGCGGGGGGGCGTATGAGCAGTTCTTC. Amino acid sequence: CASSRSGGAYEQFF.

The chain carries TRBV9 and TRBJ2-5, with D perhaps matching TRBD2 (6 bases). The germline V gene encodes CDR1 SGDLS and CDR2 YYNGEE. This CDR3 contains 14 residues. V lost 4 bases to trimming and J lost 2 bases, with 12 bases between them. In DNA, the CDR3 is TGTGCCAGCAGCCCCACCGGGGGACAAGAGACCCAGTACTTC. Its translation: CASSPTGGQETQYF.

The V gene is TRBV28, the J gene TRBJ2-1; the D gene is possibly TRBD2 (7 bases). Germline-derived CDR1 and CDR2 are MDHEN and SYDVKM. V shed 5 bases and J shed 11 bases, with 19 bases lying between them. The length of the CDR3 is 14 residues. The CDR3 DNA reads as TGTGCCAGCAGTCCCACGACTAGCCGGGGGCAGCAGTTCTTC. Amino acids: CASSPTTSRGQQFF.

The gene calls are TRBV2 and TRBJ2-1; D uncertain. The germline V gene encodes CDR1 SNHLY and CDR2 FYNNEI. Trimming left V 1 base short and J 14 bases short, with 15 bases between. The length of the CDR3 is 13 residues. This CDR3 reads CASSEVHERVEFF. CDR3 DNA: TGTGCCAGCAGTGAAGTACACGAGCGAGTGGAGTTCTTC. Supplemented by reference TRBV2 and TRBJ2-1, the full variable domain reads EPEVTQTPSHQVTQMGQEVILRCVPISNHLYFYWYRQILGQKVEFLVSFYNNEISEKSEIFDDQFSVERPDGSNFTLKIRSTKLEDSAMYFCASSEVHERVEFFGPGTRLTVL.

This clone was observed a handful of times. V is TRBV14 and J is TRBJ1-3; unclear D gene. The CDR3 sequence is 16 residues long. Germline values: CDR1 SGHDN, CDR2 FVKESK. V was pared by 3 bases and J by 0 bases, with 12 bases between. The CDR3, as DNA: TGTGCCAGCAGCCAGAGCATAGGGAGCTCTGGAAACACCATATATTTT. It is translated as CASSQSIGSSGNTIYF.

In this sample, this clone turned up once. The chain joins TRBV18 to TRBJ2-5; TRBD1 agrees at 9 bases. Looked up from germline, CDR1 is KGHSH and CDR2 is LQKENI. Unmatched junction bases numbered 3, after V lost 3 bases and J lost 4 bases. This CDR3 spans 14 amino acids. The CDR3 protein is CASSPQQGAETQYF. The CDR3 DNA reads TGTGCCAGCTCACCTCAACAGGGGGCAGAGACCCAGTACTTC.

This clone was detected only once. The J gene is TRBJ2-7, the V gene TRBV2, with 7 bases fitting TRBD2. This CDR3 is 11 amino acids long. Germline CDR1 SNHLY, CDR2 FYNNEI. The junction had 1 base not matched to a gene; V was cut back by 7 bases and J by 4 bases. CDR3 residues: CASMGGYEQYV. The CDR3 nucleotides are TGTGCCAGCATGGGGGGGTACGAGCAGTACGTC.

V usage is TRBV10-3 and J usage is TRBJ2-3, with TRBD2 matching 8 bases. Germline-derived CDR1 and CDR2 are ENHRY and SYGVKD. CDR3 length equals 15 residues. V dropped 11 bases and J dropped 11; count of bases not matched to a gene: 21. The CDR3: CAGSAGGAGGDGQYF. The DNA of the CDR3 is TGTGCCGGGTCCGCCGGGGGGGCGGGTGGTGATGGGCAGTATTTT.

The rearrangement links TRBV7-6 to TRBJ2-1; D is perhaps TRBD1 (5 bases). Trimming pared 4 bases from V and 10 bases from J, leaving 14 bases between. This CDR3 is 13 amino acids long. CDR1 is SGHVS and CDR2 is FNYEAQ in the germline V gene. This CDR3 is CASSYSGSGEQFF. Written as DNA, the CDR3 is TGTGCCAGCAGCTACTCAGGGTCAGGCGAGCAGTTCTTC.

The chain employs TRBV9 and TRBJ2-3; 12 positions agree with TRBD2. Trimming removed 2 bases from V and 6 bases from J; junction bases left unmatched: 7. Germline V lookup: CDR1 SGDLS, CDR2 YYNGEE. The CDR3 extends over 16 amino acids. CDR3 in amino acids: CASSVGLAGPVDTQYF. The CDR3 DNA follows: TGTGCCAGCAGCGTTGGACTAGCGGGGCCGGTGGATACGCAGTATTTT.

J is TRBJ2-7 and V is TRBV5-1; tentative D call: TRBD1 (5 bases). V was pared by 4 bases and J by 3 bases, with 17 bases between. The CDR3 contains 15 residues. Germline lookup yields CDR1 SGHRS and CDR2 YFSETQ. The CDR3 here is CASSPTDSFGYEQYF. The CDR3 coding sequence is TGCGCCAGCAGCCCTACCGACAGTTTTGGCTACGAGCAGTACTTC.

The chain recombines TRBV5-1 with TRBJ2-5, with TRBD1 identical over 8 bases. Germline values: CDR1 SGHRS, CDR2 YFSETQ. The J segment lost 5 bases and the V segment lost 0 bases, leaving 3 bases of the junction unmatched. CDR3 size: 14 residues. CDR3 residues: CASSLGQGPETQYF. As DNA, the CDR3 is TGCGCCAGCAGCTTGGGACAGGGGCCGGAGACCCAGTACTTC.

V is TRBV28 and J is TRBJ2-3, with D unresolved. CDR3 size: 13 residues. CDR1 is MDHEN, CDR2 SYDVKM, per germline. The germline V and J ends were trimmed by 5 bases and 5 bases, with 11 bases remaining between them. As DNA, the CDR3 is TGTGCCAGCAGTACCCCTTCTAGAGATACGCAGTATTTT. Its translation: CASSTPSRDTQYF.

This clone was recorded once. The rearrangement joins TRBV15 to TRBJ1-2; no clear D gene. This CDR3 region has 17 residues. Germline-derived CDR1 and CDR2 are LNHNV and YYDKDF (reference sequence). Deletions cut 0 bases from V and 7 bases from J, with 21 bases between. In DNA form, the CDR3 reads TGTGCCACCAGCAGAGATCTTTTGGGTGGAAGGGAGAGTGGCTACACCTTC. Protein sequence: CATSRDLLGGRESGYTF. The full variable domain, its missing parts supplied by reference TRBV15 and TRBJ1-2, is DAMVIQNPRYQVTQFGKPVTLSCSQTLNHNVMYWYQQKSSQAPKLLFHYYDKDFNNEADTPDNFQSRRPNTSFCFLDIRSPGLGDTAMYLCATSRDLLGGRESGYTFGSGTRLTVV.

The genes are TRBV6-5 and TRBJ2-2, with TRBD2 matching over 9 bases. J lost 7 bases, V lost 7 bases, and 10 bases had no gene match. Germline CDR1 and CDR2: MNHEY and SVGAGI. CDR3 length: 15 amino acids. The CDR3, as DNA: TGTGCCAGCACGCTAGCGGGGAGCCACATCGGGGAGCTGTTTTTT. It specifies CASTLAGSHIGELFF.

J is TRBJ1-3 and V is TRBV19, with D perhaps matching TRBD1 (6 bases). Germline CDR1 and CDR2: LNHDA and SQIVND (reference sequence). The CDR3 length is 13 residues. V lost 10 bases and J lost 4, with 14 bases in between. The CDR3 nucleotides read TGTGCCACAGACGGGACACCAGGAAACACCATATATTTT. It translates to CATDGTPGNTIYF.

The CDR3 reads CAIRRRSGELFF. The DNA of the CDR3 is TGCGCCATCAGGAGGCGCTCCGGGGAGCTGTTTTTT. The chain links TRBV23-1 to TRBJ2-2, with D possibly matching TRBD2 (5 bases). TRBV23-1 counts as an open reading frame of uncertain function. The length of the CDR3 is 12 residues. Trimming shortened V by 10 bases and J by 6 bases, and 12 bases separated the two germline ends.

J is TRBJ2-2 and V is TRBV19; D is perhaps TRBD2 (6 bases). Germline V lookup: CDR1 LNHDA, CDR2 SQIVND (reference sequence). Trimming removed 7 bases from V and 6 bases from J, with 12 bases in between. This CDR3 has 13 residues. The CDR3 sequence: CASTTRRAGELFF. The CDR3 nucleotides read TGTGCCAGTACCACGAGGAGGGCCGGGGAGCTGTTTTTT.

V and J are TRBV19 and TRBJ1-1; a possible D gene is TRBD1 (5 bases). Trimming took 3 bases from V and 4 from J, leaving 15 bases between them. The CDR3 is made up of 15 amino acids. From germline, CDR1 is LNHDA and CDR2 SQIVND (reference sequence). The CDR3 sequence is CASSIQWDLGTEAFF. The CDR3 DNA reads as TGTGCCAGTAGTATCCAGTGGGACTTGGGCACTGAAGCTTTCTTT.

This chain links TRBV2 with TRBJ2-3, with TRBD2 matching 10 bases. The CDR3 consists of 16 residues. V lost 7 bases and J lost 0; bases outside the gene matches: 7. Per the germline V gene, CDR1 is SNHLY and CDR2 is FYNNEI. The CDR3 bases are TGTGCCAGCACCCCTCAACTAGCGGGAAGCACAGATACGCAGTATTTT. Its translation is CASTPQLAGSTDTQYF.